These 24 T cell receptor beta chains originate from one sample sequenced in a study of monozygotic twins with inflammatory bowel disease. TCRdb re-called the 5' RACE reads and shows each CDR3 protein once, DNA omitted. The sample totals approximately 400,000 distinct CDR3 sequences. The specimen was blood. Receptor source: a human donor with ulcerative colitis or Crohn's disease, or a healthy co-twin of an affected twin (not recorded which).

V and J are TRBV29-1 and TRBJ2-1; TCRdb proposes TRBD2, but this gene call is untestable without DNA. Germline V CDR1 and CDR2: SQVTM, ANQGSEA. CDR3 size: 14 residues. CDR3 protein: CSVEIAGAYNEQFF.

The chain carries TRBV20-1 and TRBJ1-6; TCRdb picks TRBD1, but there is no DNA to check that call. The CDR3 contains 19 residues. Germline V gene data show CDR1 as DFQATT and CDR2 as SNEGSKA (reference sequence). The CDR3 reads CSARFPTGGATRSNSPLHF.

This chain links TRBV20-1 with TRBJ1-1; the TCRdb D gene call, TRBD1, has no DNA to confirm it. Germline CDR1 reads DFQATT; CDR2 reads SNEGSKA (reference sequence). The CDR3 is 14 residues long. The CDR3 region is CSAHPGPPNTEAFF.

CDR3 sequence reads: CASASGGSGASMVTQYF. V gene TRBV12-3 or TRBV12-4 combines with J gene TRBJ2-5; TCRdb returns TRBD1, unconfirmable since there is no DNA. The CDR3 spans 17 residues.

This rearrangement joins TRBV4-3 to TRBJ2-2; absent DNA, TCRdb's TRBD2 call cannot be checked. This CDR3 spans 16 amino acids. Germline CDR1 and CDR2: LGHNA and YSLEER. The CDR3 sequence is CASSQGLAPNTGELFF.

The chain employs TRBV5-1 and TRBJ2-5. The CDR3 is made up of 13 amino acids. The germline CDR1 and CDR2 sequences are SGHRS and YFSETQ. The CDR3 region is CASSFNVQETQYF.

The V and J genes are TRBV5-1 and TRBJ1-1. CDR3 length: 15 amino acids. The germline V gene encodes CDR1 SGHRS and CDR2 YFSETQ. This chain's CDR3 is CASSLGQLSTTEAFF.

V gene TRBV5-1 combines with J gene TRBJ1-2. Germline-derived CDR1 and CDR2 are SGHRS and YFSETQ. The CDR3 spans 12 residues. The CDR3 reads CASSLVGWGYTF.

The rearrangement uses TRBV6-4 and TRBJ2-1; the TCRdb call, TRBD1, lacks DNA for checking. The germline CDR1 and CDR2 sequences are MRHNA and SNTAGT. The CDR3 totals 14 residues. This chain's CDR3 is CASSDGTGGNEQFF.

The chain carries TRBV15 and TRBJ2-1; TCRdb returns TRBD2, unconfirmable since there is no DNA. From germline, CDR1 is LNHNV and CDR2 YYDKDF (reference sequence). The CDR3 covers 14 residues. Here the CDR3 reads CATRGSGGYNEQFF. Together with reference TRBV15 and TRBJ2-1, the CDR3 gives the full variable domain: DAMVIQNPRYQVTQFGKPVTLSCSQTLNHNVMYWYQQKSSQAPKLLFHYYDKDFNNEADTPDNFQSRRPNTSFCFLDIRSPGLGDTAMYLCATRGSGGYNEQFFGPGTRLTVL.

The gene calls are TRBV5-1 and TRBJ2-5; TCRdb indicates TRBD2, and absent DNA this call remains unverified. From germline, CDR1 is SGHRS and CDR2 YFSETQ. The CDR3 is 15 amino acids. CDR3 region: CASSSGTSHQETQYF.

The chain couples TRBV20-1 to TRBJ2-3; TCRdb outputs TRBD2, but without DNA this stays unchecked. The CDR3 length is 17 residues. CDR1 and CDR2 from the germline V gene are DFQATT and SNEGSKA (reference sequence). The CDR3 region is CSARRLPLAGDTDTQYF.

This chain connects TRBV28 to TRBJ2-3. The germline V gene has CDR1 MDHEN and CDR2 SYDVKM. The CDR3 spans 12 residues. The CDR3 here is CASSSSGDTQYF.

J is TRBJ1-1 and V is TRBV4-1. Per germline, CDR1 MGHRA and CDR2 YSYEKL. The CDR3 is 14 amino acids. The CDR3 protein is CASSQVGYNTEAFF.

V is TRBV6-1 and J is TRBJ1-6. Germline lookup yields CDR1 MNHNS and CDR2 SASEGT. The CDR3 is made up of 13 amino acids. CDR3 amino acids: CASHVERGSPLHF.

J is TRBJ1-5 and V is TRBV2; TCRdb reports TRBD1, a call that lacks DNA to check it against. There are 14 residues in the CDR3. Germline CDR1 and CDR2: SNHLY and FYNNEI. CDR3 loop: CASSGGTSNQPQHF.

Here the CDR3 reads CASSWPRRENYTF. The chain employs TRBV7-8 and TRBJ1-2; TCRdb returns TRBD1, unconfirmable since there is no DNA. In germline, CDR1 is SGHVS, CDR2 FQNEAQ. There are 13 residues in the CDR3.

The chain employs TRBV3-1 and TRBJ2-7; as DNA is missing, the TRBD1 call by TCRdb cannot be tested. CDR1 is LGHDT, CDR2 YNNKEL, per germline (reference sequence). CDR3 length: 14 residues. The CDR3 region is CASCRGGAYYEQYF.

The CDR3 sequence is CASSPLSGSFTGELFF. The gene calls are TRBV11-1 and TRBJ2-2; TCRdb proposes TRBD2, but this gene call is untestable without DNA. The CDR3 covers 16 residues. Germline CDR1 is SGHAT and CDR2 is FQDESV (reference sequence).

The chain carries TRBV29-1 and TRBJ1-1; TCRdb's D call, TRBD1, is unchecked because there is no DNA. The CDR3 is 13 amino acids. Per the germline V gene, CDR1 is SQVTM and CDR2 is ANQGSEA. The CDR3 spells CSVAGTGRSEAFF.

J is TRBJ2-3 and V is TRBV29-1. This CDR3 contains 16 residues. Germline CDR1 and CDR2: SQVTM and ANQGSEA. CDR3 sequence reads: CSVEGLPRKNTDTQYF.

The rearrangement joins TRBV5-5 to TRBJ1-1. The CDR3 contains 13 residues. CDR1 is SGHKS, CDR2 YYEKEE, per germline (reference sequence). The CDR3 loop is CASSAHLNTEAFF.

The rearrangement links TRBV7-3 to TRBJ2-2; TCRdb proposes TRBD1, but this gene call is untestable without DNA. The CDR3 contains 16 residues. Germline V CDR1 and CDR2: SGHTA, FQGTGA. CDR3 sequence: CASSLMGGAVTGELFF.

V gene TRBV29-1 combines with J gene TRBJ2-7; TCRdb indicates TRBD2, and absent DNA this call remains unverified. The CDR3 extends over 15 amino acids. Germline CDR1 SQVTM, CDR2 ANQGSEA. CDR3 amino acids: CSVGGGAGNPYEQYF.